This T cell receptor beta chain was recovered during a study of blood T cell repertoires in COVID-19. TCRdb keeps only in-frame clones here, not all; method: immunoSEQ multiplex PCR. This table holds 150,000 to 200,000 clones, around 81% found once. The germline gives CDR1 LGHDT, CDR2 YNNKEL (reference sequence). The CDR3 consists of 14 residues. V was pared by 6 bases and J by 2 bases, with 6 bases of the junction left unmatched. The origin of this receptor is a woman between 40 and 55 years old with COVID-19, enrolled during active disease. The V gene is TRBV3-1 (or the pseudogene TRBV3-2), the J gene TRBJ2-7; TRBD2 aligns across 8 bases. The sample taken for sequencing was peripheral blood. The CDR3 is CASRPSGSAYEQYF. CDR3 coding DNA: TGTGCCAGCAGACCTAGCGGGTCCGCCTACGAGCAGTACTTC.